These T cell receptor beta chains were read from a single sample in a study of T cell responses to AZD1222 COVID-19 vaccine. Repertoires were generated with immunoSEQ multiplex PCR, while TCRdb's copy carries only in-frame clones and drops some. This sample yields around 150,000 clones, of which roughly 89% are seen a single time; 1.9% belongs to the top ten. Here the sequenced sample was peripheral blood, taken on day 0 of AZD1222 vaccination. These receptors were obtained from an adult in good health. Both conserved end residues are part of each CDR3. Fields, in order: J gene, clone size, V gene, D gene, CDR3 DNA, CDR3 protein. A D gene is named only where the DNA matches it firmly. Clone size is not always given. Where it is, it says once, few, many or a class for expanded clones.

j_gene: TRBJ1-2
abundance: .
v_gene: TRBV27
d_gene: TRBD1
CDR3nt: TGTGCCAGCGGGGACTTGGACAGGGGCTATGGCTACACCTTC
CDR3aa: CASGDLDRGYGYTF

j_gene: TRBJ2-5
abundance: .
v_gene: TRBV4-2
d_gene: TRBD1
CDR3nt: TGTGCCAGCAGCCAAGAAGGACAGGGGAGAGAGACCCAGTACTTC
CDR3aa: CASSQEGQGRETQYF

j_gene: TRBJ1-2
abundance: .
v_gene: TRBV7-3
d_gene: .
CDR3nt: TGTGCCAGCTCCAGAGGAGGGGATAGGTATGGCTACACCTTC
CDR3aa: CASSRGGDRYGYTF

j_gene: TRBJ1-1
abundance: .
v_gene: TRBV6-5
d_gene: .
CDR3nt: TGTGCCAGCAGCGCATTACAGGGCCCTGAAGCTTTCTTT
CDR3aa: CASSALQGPEAFF

j_gene: TRBJ2-1
abundance: .
v_gene: TRBV6-5
d_gene: TRBD2
CDR3nt: TGTGCCAGCAGTCGTACTAGCGGGAGATACAATGAGCAGTTCTTC
CDR3aa: CASSRTSGRYNEQFF

j_gene: TRBJ2-1
abundance: .
v_gene: TRBV7-3
d_gene: .
CDR3nt: TGTGCCAGCAGCTCACTAGGTGGTGAGCAGTTCTTC
CDR3aa: CASSSLGGEQFF

j_gene: TRBJ1-1
abundance: .
v_gene: TRBV6-5
d_gene: .
CDR3nt: TGTGCCAGCAACGACAAGGGAATGCGCGCTGAAGCTTTCTTT
CDR3aa: CASNDKGMRAEAFF

j_gene: TRBJ2-1
abundance: .
v_gene: TRBV6-5
d_gene: TRBD1
CDR3nt: TGTGCCAGCAGGACGACAGGGGGGTCCTACAATGAGCAGTTCTTC
CDR3aa: CASRTTGGSYNEQFF

j_gene: TRBJ2-7
abundance: .
v_gene: TRBV19
d_gene: .
CDR3nt: TGTGCCAGTACTCCGGGCGGTTCCTCCTACGAGCAGTACTTC
CDR3aa: CASTPGGSSYEQYF

j_gene: TRBJ1-1
abundance: .
v_gene: TRBV6-5
d_gene: .
CDR3nt: TGTGCCAGCAGTTTAGGCGCGGCGAACACTGAAGCTTTCTTT
CDR3aa: CASSLGAANTEAFF

j_gene: TRBJ2-3
abundance: .
v_gene: TRBV20-1
d_gene: .
CDR3nt: TGCAGTGTACTGAGCACAGATACGCAGTATTTT
CDR3aa: CSVLSTDTQYF

j_gene: TRBJ1-2
abundance: .
v_gene: TRBV6-6
d_gene: .
CDR3nt: TGTGCCAGCAGCCCGTCAGGGAGTAGGTCTAACTATGGCTACACCTTC
CDR3aa: CASSPSGSRSNYGYTF

j_gene: TRBJ1-2
abundance: .
v_gene: TRBV5-1
d_gene: .
CDR3nt: TGCGCCAGCAGCAGGGACGGGCATAACTATGGCTACACCTTC
CDR3aa: CASSRDGHNYGYTF

j_gene: TRBJ1-1
abundance: .
v_gene: TRBV6-5
d_gene: .
CDR3nt: TGTGCCAGCCTTCCCACTTGGACCGCGAACACTGAAGCTTTCTTT
CDR3aa: CASLPTWTANTEAFF

j_gene: TRBJ2-1
abundance: once
v_gene: TRBV10-1
d_gene: .
CDR3nt: TGCGCCAGCAGTCTAAAATCCGCTTTGGGCTACAATGAGCAGTTCTTC
CDR3aa: CASSLKSALGYNEQFF

j_gene: TRBJ1-5
abundance: .
v_gene: TRBV27
d_gene: .
CDR3nt: TGTGCCGCGGCCAGTGCCCCATATCAGCCCCAGCATTTT
CDR3aa: CAAASAPYQPQHF

j_gene: TRBJ2-2
abundance: .
v_gene: TRBV5-5
d_gene: .
CDR3nt: TGTGCCAGCATCCCCACCTCCGGGAAGAACACCGGGGAGCTGTTTTTT
CDR3aa: CASIPTSGKNTGELFF

j_gene: TRBJ1-3
abundance: .
v_gene: TRBV11-2
d_gene: .
CDR3nt: TGTGCCAGCAGCTTACGTTCTGGAAACACCATATATTTT
CDR3aa: CASSLRSGNTIYF

j_gene: TRBJ2-2
abundance: .
v_gene: TRBV9
d_gene: TRBD1
CDR3nt: TGTGCCAGCAGCGATGGGACAGGGAAGCTGTTTTTT
CDR3aa: CASSDGTGKLFF

j_gene: TRBJ1-2
abundance: .
v_gene: TRBV28
d_gene: .
CDR3nt: TGTGCCACCACTTCTCTGTCCTATGGCTACACCTTC
CDR3aa: CATTSLSYGYTF

j_gene: TRBJ1-1
abundance: .
v_gene: TRBV21-1
d_gene: .
CDR3nt: TGTGCCAGCAGCAACTGCGCTTTCTTT
CDR3aa: CASSNCAFF

j_gene: TRBJ2-3
abundance: few
v_gene: TRBV19
d_gene: .
CDR3nt: TGTGCCAGTAGTCCCGGCAGCACAGATACGCAGTATTTT
CDR3aa: CASSPGSTDTQYF

j_gene: TRBJ2-1
abundance: many
v_gene: TRBV9
d_gene: TRBD2
CDR3nt: TGTGCCAGCAGCATTAGCGGGGGGTTAAATGAGCAGTTCTTC
CDR3aa: CASSISGGLNEQFF

j_gene: TRBJ1-1
abundance: .
v_gene: TRBV6-5
d_gene: .
CDR3nt: TGTGCCAGCAGGCCGTCAGGCACTGAAGCTTTCTTT
CDR3aa: CASRPSGTEAFF

j_gene: TRBJ2-7
abundance: once
v_gene: TRBV6-2/TRBV6-3
d_gene: .
CDR3nt: TGTGCCAGCAGTTACTCTGGCGGATCCTACGAGCAGTACTTC
CDR3aa: CASSYSGGSYEQYF

j_gene: TRBJ1-2
abundance: .
v_gene: TRBV19
d_gene: TRBD1
CDR3nt: TGTGCCAGTCAACGGTCAGCGGGACAGGGGAACTATGGCTACACCTTC
CDR3aa: CASQRSAGQGNYGYTF

j_gene: TRBJ2-1
abundance: .
v_gene: TRBV29-1
d_gene: TRBD2
CDR3nt: TGCAGCGTTGAAGATCCCAAGCGGGGATTTTACAATGAGCAGTTCTTC
CDR3aa: CSVEDPKRGFYNEQFF

j_gene: TRBJ1-2
abundance: .
v_gene: TRBV5-6
d_gene: .
CDR3nt: TGTGCCAGCAGCTTGTTTGGTCGAGCAGACTATGGCTACACCTTC
CDR3aa: CASSLFGRADYGYTF

j_gene: TRBJ1-1
abundance: .
v_gene: TRBV10-3
d_gene: TRBD1
CDR3nt: TGTGCCATCTCCTTGGACAGGGGAACTGAAGCTTTCTTT
CDR3aa: CAISLDRGTEAFF

j_gene: TRBJ2-5
abundance: few
v_gene: TRBV4-2
d_gene: TRBD2
CDR3nt: TGTGCCAGCAGCCAAGATGGTCGACTAGCGGCGAGGGAGACCCAGTACTTC
CDR3aa: CASSQDGRLAARETQYF

j_gene: TRBJ1-1
abundance: .
v_gene: TRBV15
d_gene: .
CDR3nt: TGTGCCACCAGCAGAGATAGTGGAGGGAACACTGAAGCTTTCTTT
CDR3aa: CATSRDSGGNTEAFF

j_gene: TRBJ2-3
abundance: .
v_gene: TRBV24-1
d_gene: TRBD1
CDR3nt: TGTGCCACCAAGACAGGGGAAACTAGCACAGATACGCAGTATTTT
CDR3aa: CATKTGETSTDTQYF

j_gene: TRBJ1-5
abundance: .
v_gene: TRBV6-2/TRBV6-3
d_gene: .
CDR3nt: TGTGCCAGCAGTTACTCACCGGCCGGGAGAATTAATAGCAATCAGCCCCAGCATTTT
CDR3aa: CASSYSPAGRINSNQPQHF

j_gene: TRBJ1-3
abundance: .
v_gene: TRBV6-5
d_gene: .
CDR3nt: TGTGCCAGCAGTAGGCAGGTCCCTGGAAACACCATATATTTT
CDR3aa: CASSRQVPGNTIYF

j_gene: TRBJ1-2
abundance: .
v_gene: TRBV3-1/TRBV3-2
d_gene: .
CDR3nt: TGTGCCAGCAGCCAAGTTCAGACTAACTATGGCTACACCTTC
CDR3aa: CASSQVQTNYGYTF

j_gene: TRBJ1-2
abundance: .
v_gene: TRBV2
d_gene: .
CDR3nt: TGTGCCAGCAGTGAACCCCGAGGGGGGAAGCGGGATTACACCTTC
CDR3aa: CASSEPRGGKRDYTF

j_gene: TRBJ1-5
abundance: .
v_gene: TRBV15
d_gene: .
CDR3nt: TGTGCCACCAGCAGAGATCGTGGGGGAACCCTTAGCAATCAGCCCCAGCATTTT
CDR3aa: CATSRDRGGTLSNQPQHF

j_gene: TRBJ1-2
abundance: .
v_gene: TRBV19
d_gene: .
CDR3nt: TGTGCCAGTAGTGCTCTCGGGCTTTATGGCTACACCTTC
CDR3aa: CASSALGLYGYTF

j_gene: TRBJ2-2
abundance: .
v_gene: TRBV28
d_gene: TRBD2
CDR3nt: TGTGCCAGCAGTTGGCAGACTAGCGGGAGGGGGGAGCTGTTTTTT
CDR3aa: CASSWQTSGRGELFF

j_gene: TRBJ1-1
abundance: once
v_gene: TRBV6-2/TRBV6-3
d_gene: TRBD1
CDR3nt: TGTGCCAGCAGTACCCGGACAGGACATGAAGCTTTCTTT
CDR3aa: CASSTRTGHEAFF

j_gene: TRBJ2-3
abundance: .
v_gene: TRBV4-3
d_gene: .
CDR3nt: TGCGCCAGCAGCCAAGATCGGGCGTCCGATACGCAGTATTTT
CDR3aa: CASSQDRASDTQYF

j_gene: TRBJ1-3
abundance: .
v_gene: TRBV18
d_gene: TRBD1
CDR3nt: TGTGCCAGCTCAACAGGGGGAACTGGAAACACCATATATTTT
CDR3aa: CASSTGGTGNTIYF

j_gene: TRBJ2-7
abundance: .
v_gene: TRBV6-5
d_gene: .
CDR3nt: TGTGCCAGCAGTTACTCACCGGAGACCTACGAGCAGTACTTC
CDR3aa: CASSYSPETYEQYF

j_gene: TRBJ2-4
abundance: .
v_gene: TRBV30
d_gene: .
CDR3nt: TGTGCCTGGCGACTAAAGATCAGGGGTCAAAACATTCAGTACTTC
CDR3aa: CAWRLKIRGQNIQYF

j_gene: TRBJ1-1
abundance: .
v_gene: TRBV20-1
d_gene: .
CDR3nt: TGCAGTGCTAGTTACAGGGCGGAAGCTTTCTTT
CDR3aa: CSASYRAEAFF

j_gene: TRBJ2-4
abundance: .
v_gene: TRBV5-6
d_gene: TRBD1
CDR3nt: TGTGCCAGCAGCGAACCGGGACAGGGGGCGGCCAAAAACATTCAGTACTTC
CDR3aa: CASSEPGQGAAKNIQYF

j_gene: TRBJ1-3
abundance: .
v_gene: TRBV10-3
d_gene: .
CDR3nt: TGTGCCATCGGGCAAAACTCTGGAAACACCATATATTTT
CDR3aa: CAIGQNSGNTIYF

j_gene: TRBJ1-1
abundance: once
v_gene: TRBV7-9
d_gene: .
CDR3nt: TGTGCCAGCAGTGCTCGTGGGGTGAAAGCTTTCTTT
CDR3aa: CASSARGVKAFF

j_gene: TRBJ1-4
abundance: .
v_gene: TRBV7-2
d_gene: TRBD1
CDR3nt: TGTGCCAGCAGTCCCCGACAGGGGGCTAATGAAAAACTGTTTTTT
CDR3aa: CASSPRQGANEKLFF

j_gene: TRBJ2-2
abundance: .
v_gene: TRBV15
d_gene: .
CDR3nt: TGTGCCACCAGCAGGCGCTTAAGGATGGAGGGGCCGAACACCGGGGAGCTGTTTTTT
CDR3aa: CATSRRLRMEGPNTGELFF

j_gene: TRBJ1-3
abundance: .
v_gene: TRBV20-1
d_gene: .
CDR3nt: TGCAGTGCTAGTCGTTTGGGGGCTAGTGGAAACACCATATATTTT
CDR3aa: CSASRLGASGNTIYF

j_gene: TRBJ1-4
abundance: .
v_gene: TRBV19
d_gene: .
CDR3nt: TGTGCCAGTAGTATAGCAGCCCGGACAGCCCGTGAAAAACTGTTTTTT
CDR3aa: CASSIAARTAREKLFF

j_gene: TRBJ1-2
abundance: .
v_gene: TRBV4-3
d_gene: TRBD1
CDR3nt: TGCGCCAGCAGCCAAATGGGACAGTATGGCTACACCTTC
CDR3aa: CASSQMGQYGYTF